A selection of T cell receptor beta chains follows, all from one sample in a study of cytomegalovirus exposure and HLA in healthy donors. Assay used: immunoSEQ multiplex PCR; TCRdb lists only in-frame clones, some missing. The sample has approximately 200,000 clones; roughly 83% are singletons. The sequencing sample was made of PBMCs. Receptors originate from a girl between 10 and 17 years old in good health and CMV-seronegative. CDR3s include the opening cysteine and the closing phenylalanine or tryptophan. Fields, in order: J gene, V gene, D gene, clone size, CDR3 DNA, CDR3 protein. The D gene is left open where the match is weak. Not all rows give a size; the values are once, few, many and, for expanded clones, a class.

TRBJ1-1 TRBV7-2 - - TGTGCCAGCAGCTTAAGTATCGGGTTCGGAAAAGAAGCTTTCTTT CASSLSIGFGKEAFF
TRBJ2-7 TRBV7-8 TRBD2 - TGTGCCAGCAGCCAGCGGGGACTAGCGGGGGGGATTTACGAGCAGTACTTC CASSQRGLAGGIYEQYF
TRBJ1-2 TRBV19 - - TGTGCCAGTAGTGCCTCGGGGGGGGCTAATGGCTACACCTTC CASSASGGANGYTF
TRBJ2-7 TRBV5-4 - once TGTGCCAGCAGCTTGATGATCGGGGGTCACGGTGACTACGAGCAGTACTTC CASSLMIGGHGDYEQYF
TRBJ1-4 TRBV5-6 TRBD1 - TGTGCCAGCAGCTCCCTGACAGGGTTGAATGAAAAACTGTTTTTT CASSSLTGLNEKLFF
TRBJ2-7 TRBV19 - - TGTGCCAGTAGTAGGGTCACAGGGAGCAACTACGAGCAGTACTTC CASSRVTGSNYEQYF
TRBJ2-2 TRBV4-2 - - TGTGCCAGCAGCCAAGATACCCGGGGAGTTAACGGGGAGCTGTTTTTT CASSQDTRGVNGELFF
TRBJ1-2 TRBV5-6 TRBD1 - TGTGCCAGCAGCTTGGGTCGCCGGGACAGGGACCTCTATGGCTACACCTTC CASSLGRRDRDLYGYTF
TRBJ2-4 TRBV21-1 - - TGTGCCAGCAGCAAAGCGCTTCGGCTAGCGGACAAAAACATTCAGTACTTC CASSKALRLADKNIQYF
TRBJ2-7 TRBV7-9 - - TGTTCCAGCAGCTTAGGAGGAATCTACGAGCAGTACTTC CSSSLGGIYEQYF
TRBJ2-5 TRBV2 - - TGTGCCAGCACAGGCCACCAAGAGACCCAGTACTTC CASTGHQETQYF
TRBJ2-1 TRBV5-1 - - TGCGCCAGCAGCTTTGAGGTAGCCGGAAAGCAGTTCTTC CASSFEVAGKQFF
TRBJ2-5 TRBV19 TRBD1 once TGTGCCAGTAGATCGGACAGGGTTGAGACCCAGTACTTC CASRSDRVETQYF
TRBJ2-7 TRBV6-6 TRBD1 - TGTGCCAGCAGTCAACAGGGGGTCTACGAGCAGTACTTC CASSQQGVYEQYF
TRBJ1-6 TRBV7-2 TRBD1 few TGTGCCAGCAGCTTACTGGGACAGAATTCACCCCTCCACTTT CASSLLGQNSPLHF
TRBJ1-1 TRBV9 - - TGTGCCAGCAGCGATGGAGGACAGATGAACACTGAAGCTTTCTTT CASSDGGQMNTEAFF
TRBJ1-2 TRBV19 - - TGTGCCAGTAGCCGAGACAGCAACTATGGCTACACCTTC CASSRDSNYGYTF
TRBJ2-7 TRBV28 - - TGTGCCAGCAGAACACAAGTGCCGGGGGAGCAGTACTTC CASRTQVPGEQYF
TRBJ1-1 TRBV18 - - TGTGCCAGCTCACCACTGGCAGCGAAGATGAACACTGAAGCTTTCTTT CASSPLAAKMNTEAFF
TRBJ2-2 TRBV27 - - TGTGCCAGCAGTTTGGCAGCGCGAAACACCGGGGAGCTGTTTTTT CASSLAARNTGELFF
TRBJ1-5 TRBV7-9 TRBD1 - TGTGCCAGCAGCCACACAGGGGACAATCAGCCCCAGCATTTT CASSHTGDNQPQHF
TRBJ2-2 TRBV5-8 TRBD2 once TGTGCCAGCAGCTTGTTTTCTAGCGGGAGAGGTACCGGGGAGCTGTTTTTT CASSLFSSGRGTGELFF